The 15 T cell receptor beta chains below all came from one sample that was sequenced in a study of T-cell memory formation after mild COVID-19. TCRdb independently ran MiXCR on the 5' RACE reads; one entry per CDR3 protein. The sample lists roughly 51,000 distinct CDR3 sequences, approximately 6.6% seen once, with roughly 1.4% in the top ten. Sequenced sample: PBMCs or a T cell subset sorted from them (not recorded which). The receptor set was obtained from a man aged 18 to 29 who had mild COVID-19 (a few samples of this study predate the infection). Cell type and time point are not known.

In its sample, this clonotype was seen many times. The chain carries TRBV6-6 and TRBJ2-7; perhaps TRBD2 as D (5 bases). The CDR3 is made up of 14 amino acids. CDR1 and CDR2 from the germline V gene are MNHNY and SVGAGI (reference sequence). V was trimmed by 3 bases and J by 0 bases, leaving 9 bases between them. The CDR3 spells CASSYGGRSYEQYF. The DNA for the CDR3 is TGTGCCAGCAGTTATGGCGGGCGCTCCTACGAGCAGTACTTC.

This clonotype was seen repeatedly, ten times or more. The chain couples TRBV7-9 to TRBJ2-2; TRBD1 is a possible D gene (5 bases). Trimming pared 3 bases from V and 5 bases from J, leaving 16 bases between. Germline V lookup: CDR1 SEHNR, CDR2 FQNEAQ (reference sequence). The CDR3 covers 16 residues. CDR3 nucleotide sequence: TGTGCCAGCAGCTTCACCCCCCAGGGTACGACCGGGGAGCTGTTTTTT. It translates to CASSFTPQGTTGELFF. The full variable domain, completed using reference TRBV7-9 and TRBJ2-2, is DTGVSQNPRHKITKRGQNVTFRCDPISEHNRLYWYRQTLGQGPEFLTYFQNEAQLEKSRLLSDRFSAERPKGSFSTLEIQRTEQGDSAMYLCASSFTPQGTTGELFFGEGSRLTVL.

This clonotype was observed at least ten times. The chain is built from TRBV5-1 and TRBJ2-4; tentatively, D is TRBD2 (6 bases). Germline CDR1 reads SGHRS; CDR2 reads YFSETQ. The CDR3 has 13 amino acids. Trimming stripped 4 bases from V and 7 bases from J, with 12 bases between. CDR3 bases: TGCGCCAGCAGCCCGGAGGGCGGGAACATTCAGTACTTC. Residues: CASSPEGGNIQYF.

This clonotype occurred a few times. The chain recombines TRBV7-2 with TRBJ1-5, with D uncertain. Germline V gene sequence: CDR1 SGHTA, CDR2 FQGNSA. Trimming shortened V by 5 bases and J by 0 bases, and 14 bases separated the two germline ends. The CDR3 spans 16 residues. The CDR3 reads CASSPSTIHSNQPQHF. CDR3 in DNA: TGTGCCAGCAGCCCTTCTACGATCCATAGCAATCAGCCCCAGCATTTT.

The chain employs TRBV3-1 and TRBJ1-6, with D maybe TRBD1 (5 bases). This CDR3 comprises 15 residues. CDR1 and CDR2 from the germline V gene are LGHDT and YNNKEL (reference sequence). V lost 6 bases and J lost 7, with 16 bases in between. CDR3 protein: CASSPPAGTNSPLHF. The CDR3 nucleotides read TGTGCCAGCAGTCCACCAGCGGGGACGAATTCACCCCTCCACTTT.

This chain joins TRBV9 and TRBJ1-1, with D possibly being TRBD1 (5 bases). The V gene lost 4 bases and the J gene lost 4 bases, with 11 bases spanning the gap. CDR1 is SGDLS and CDR2 is YYNGEE in the germline V gene. This CDR3 spans 13 amino acids. The CDR3: CASSRPGGTEAFF. CDR3 nucleotide sequence: TGTGCCAGCAGCCGACCTGGGGGCACTGAAGCTTTCTTT.

This chain links TRBV28 with TRBJ1-5; D is uncertain. The ends were cut back, 7 bases at V and 3 bases at J, with 13 bases in the middle. Germline CDR1 reads MDHEN; CDR2 reads SYDVKM. The CDR3 extends over 14 amino acids. CDR3 sequence: CASTPASLNQPQHF. CDR3 sequence (DNA): TGTGCCAGCACCCCCGCCAGCCTCAATCAGCCCCAGCATTTT. The variable domain in full, with the rest retrieved from reference TRBV28 and TRBJ1-5, is DVKVTQSSRYLVKRTGEKVFLECVQDMDHENMFWYRQDPGLGLRLIYFSYDVKMKEKGDIPEGYSVSREKKERFSLILESASTNQTSMYLCASTPASLNQPQHFGDGTRLSIL.

This clonotype was counted at least ten times. This sequence joins TRBV2 and TRBJ2-1, with D possibly TRBD1 on 6 matching bases. The CDR3 has 13 residues. Trimming stripped 11 bases from V and 6 bases from J, with 17 bases between. The germline V gene has CDR1 SNHLY and CDR2 FYNNEI. The DNA of the CDR3 is TGTGCCGGCAAACAGGGTGGGCTCAATGAGCAGTTCTTC. Amino acid sequence: CAGKQGGLNEQFF. The variable domain in full, completed from reference TRBV2 and TRBJ2-1, reads EPEVTQTPSHQVTQMGQEVILRCVPISNHLYFYWYRQILGQKVEFLVSFYNNEISEKSEIFDDQFSVERPDGSNFTLKIRSTKLEDSAMYFCAGKQGGLNEQFFGPGTRLTVL.

The chain is built from TRBV6-5 and TRBJ2-7; 7 positions match TRBD2. Trimming at V came to 5 bases and at J to 3 bases, leaving 4 bases not matched to a gene. The CDR3 runs to 13 residues. Germline lookup yields CDR1 MNHEY and CDR2 SVGAGI. This CDR3 is CASSTPGGYEQYF. Written as DNA, the CDR3 is TGTGCCAGCAGTACCCCGGGGGGCTACGAGCAGTACTTC.

This clonotype was counted once. The V gene is TRBV7-3, the J gene TRBJ2-1, with a weak D call TRBD2 (7 bases). Germline V CDR1 and CDR2: SGHTA, FQGTGA. Trimming left V 10 bases short and J 16 bases short, with 17 bases between. This CDR3 is 10 amino acids long. The CDR3 sequence: CANKGEGCFF. For the CDR3, the DNA is TGTGCCAACAAGGGGGAGGGTTGTTTCTTC.

This clonotype was picked up many times. The V call is TRBV7-2, the J call TRBJ2-5; D remains unclear. Per the germline V gene, CDR1 is SGHTA and CDR2 is FQGNSA. The CDR3 contains 13 residues. Trimming removed 1 base from V and 5 bases from J, with 8 bases in between. CDR3 nucleotides: TGTGCCAGCAGCTTAGTCGTCCGTGAGACCCAGTACTTC. This codes for CASSLVVRETQYF.

This clonotype was observed a handful of times. The chain joins TRBV19 to TRBJ2-1; the D gene is possibly TRBD1 (6 bases). CDR1 is LNHDA, CDR2 SQIVND, per germline (reference sequence). This CDR3 has 15 residues. V gave up 3 bases and J gave up 10 bases, with 19 bases separating them. The CDR3 DNA follows: TGTGCCAGTAGTATCGCCGGCCGGACTGACAGGGAGCAGTTCTTC. Its protein product is CASSIAGRTDREQFF.

This clonotype was recorded a few times. This sequence joins TRBV11-2 and TRBJ2-3; 8 positions match TRBD2. The CDR3 sequence is 15 residues long. V shed 5 bases, J shed 5 bases, and the junction held 9 bases outside the gene matches. From germline, CDR1 is SGHAT and CDR2 FQNNGV. CDR3 bases: TGTGCCAGCAGCCCCACGGGAGGGGGAGAAGATACGCAGTATTTT. Its protein product is CASSPTGGGEDTQYF.

This clonotype occurred many times. This chain links TRBV5-1 with TRBJ1-2; D is unresolved. Germline V gives CDR1 SGHRS, CDR2 YFSETQ. V shed 0 bases and J shed 1 base, with 7 bases lying between them. CDR3 size: 14 residues. The CDR3 sequence: CASSLDTLNYGYTF. CDR3 sequence (DNA): TGCGCCAGCAGCTTGGACACGCTTAACTATGGCTACACCTTC.

V usage is TRBV6-5 and J usage is TRBJ1-3; 9 bases are a match to TRBD1. There are 15 residues in the CDR3. The V segment lost 5 bases and the J segment 1 base; nucleotides outside the gene matches: 3. Germline CDR1 is MNHEY and CDR2 is SVGAGI. The CDR3 DNA reads as TGTGCCAGCAGTCCACAGGGGGCATCTGGAAACACCATATATTTT. Translation gives CASSPQGASGNTIYF.